One T cell receptor beta chain is described in this entry. The sample is drawn from a study of OX40 agonist ivuxolimab in advanced cancers. Germline lookup yields CDR1 SGHTA and CDR2 FQGTGA. V lost 8 bases and J 2 bases, leaving 11 bases between the germline ends. The CDR3 loop spans 13 amino acids. Generated by immunoSEQ multiplex PCR, the TCRdb table keeps only in-frame clones and is missing some. The sample has tens of thousands of clones, 84% seen once. This chain connects TRBV7-3 to TRBJ2-3; weak D call: TRBD2 (5 bases). Specimen: CD4+ or CD8+ T cells sorted from blood, collected in a trial of the OX40 agonist ivuxolimab. The source is an adult with an advanced solid tumor such as melanoma, head and neck, liver or kidney cancer. Written as DNA, the CDR3 is TGTGCCAGCTCTAGGGAGCCCACAGATACGCAGTATTTT. It codes for CASSREPTDTQYF.